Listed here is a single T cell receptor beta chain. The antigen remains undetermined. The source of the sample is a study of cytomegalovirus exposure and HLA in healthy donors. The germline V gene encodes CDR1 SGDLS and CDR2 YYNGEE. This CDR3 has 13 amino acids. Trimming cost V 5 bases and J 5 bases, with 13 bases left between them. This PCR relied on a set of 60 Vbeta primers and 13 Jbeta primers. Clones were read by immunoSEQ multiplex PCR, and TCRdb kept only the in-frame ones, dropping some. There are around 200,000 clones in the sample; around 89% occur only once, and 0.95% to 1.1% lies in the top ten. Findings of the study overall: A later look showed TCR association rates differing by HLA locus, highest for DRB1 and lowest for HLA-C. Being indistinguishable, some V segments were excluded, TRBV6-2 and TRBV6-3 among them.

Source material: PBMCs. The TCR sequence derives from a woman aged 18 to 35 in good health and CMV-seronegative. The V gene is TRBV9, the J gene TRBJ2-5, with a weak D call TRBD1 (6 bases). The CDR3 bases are TGTGCCAGCAGTCAGGGGTTTAGGGAGACCCAGTACTTC. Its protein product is CASSQGFRETQYF.